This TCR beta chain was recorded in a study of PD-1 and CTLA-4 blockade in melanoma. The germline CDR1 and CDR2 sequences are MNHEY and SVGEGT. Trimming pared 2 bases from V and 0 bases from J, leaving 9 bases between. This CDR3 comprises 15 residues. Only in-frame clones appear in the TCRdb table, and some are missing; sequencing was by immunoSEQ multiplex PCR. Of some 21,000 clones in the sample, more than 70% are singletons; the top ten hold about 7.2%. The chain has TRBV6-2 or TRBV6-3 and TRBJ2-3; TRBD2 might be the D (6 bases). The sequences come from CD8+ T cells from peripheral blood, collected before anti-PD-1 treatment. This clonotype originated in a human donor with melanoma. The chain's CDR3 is CASSYREASTDTQYF. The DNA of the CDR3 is TGTGCCAGCAGTTACAGGGAGGCAAGCACAGATACGCAGTATTTT.